The 27 T cell receptor beta chains below all came from one sample that was sequenced in a study of human T cells and chemical hapten exposure. Time point defined: pre-sensitization, week 0. The treatment here: therapeutic diphenylcyclopropenone sensitization with weekly scalp DPC. TCRdb ran MiXCR on the RACE reads and lists one entry per CDR3 protein. The sample holds fewer than 350,000 distinct CDR3 sequences, approximately 7.5% seen once. Material: whole blood, obtained in connection with sensitization to the hapten diphenylcyclopropenone (DPC). The source is a man aged 18-30 years with alopecia areata. Some clones in this sample may be carry-over from other donors' samples.

This clonotype has a count of ten or more. This chain joins TRBV7-9 and TRBJ2-2, with D unclear. Deletions cut 0 bases from V and 5 bases from J, with 10 bases between. CDR1 is SEHNR, CDR2 FQNEAQ, per germline (reference sequence). This CDR3 is 15 amino acids long. The CDR3 spells CASSLAKIGTGELFF. CDR3 DNA: TGTGCCAGCAGCTTAGCCAAGATTGGGACCGGGGAGCTGTTTTTT. Full variable domain (remainder filled in from reference TRBV7-9 and TRBJ2-2): DTGVSQNPRHKITKRGQNVTFRCDPISEHNRLYWYRQTLGQGPEFLTYFQNEAQLEKSRLLSDRFSAERPKGSFSTLEIQRTEQGDSAMYLCASSLAKIGTGELFFGEGSRLTVL.

This clonotype has ten or more counts. This sequence joins TRBV29-1 and TRBJ1-2; D is undetermined. Trimming removed 4 bases from V and 4 bases from J, with 10 bases in between. This CDR3 region has 12 residues. Germline V gene lookup returns CDR1 SQVTM and CDR2 ANQGSEA. CDR3 region: CSVGGISYGYTF. DNA of the CDR3: TGCAGCGTTGGAGGGATCAGCTATGGCTACACCTTC.

The V and J genes are TRBV7-3 and TRBJ2-5; 9 bases match TRBD1. This CDR3 spans 16 amino acids. Germline CDR1 reads SGHTA; CDR2 reads FQGTGA. With V trimmed by 4 bases and J by 4 bases, 10 bases remained unmatched. CDR3: CASSSPGQGYPETQYF. The CDR3 DNA follows: TGTGCCAGCAGCTCCCCGGGACAGGGATACCCAGAGACCCAGTACTTC.

This clonotype was seen a handful of times. This chain links TRBV4-3 with TRBJ2-2; D unresolved. The CDR3 spans 14 residues. Trimming removed 0 bases at V and 6 bases at J, with 8 bases between. CDR1 LGHNA and CDR2 YSLEER come from the germline V gene. The CDR3 DNA reads as TGCGCCAGCAGCCAAGATGTGGGTCCCGGGGAGCTGTTTTTT. Translating it yields CASSQDVGPGELFF.

The rearrangement uses TRBV7-2 and TRBJ1-1; D not resolved. CDR1 SGHTA and CDR2 FQGNSA come from the germline V gene. The CDR3 length is 13 residues. V was cut by 3 bases and J by 7 bases, with 12 bases left in between. This CDR3 is CASSLIEIYEAFF. CDR3 nucleotides: TGTGCCAGCAGCTTGATTGAAATATATGAAGCTTTCTTT.

This clonotype showed up just a few times. The chain carries TRBV20-1 and TRBJ2-3, with 14 bases matching TRBD2. Trimming removed 3 bases from V and 5 bases from J; junction bases left unmatched: 1. CDR1 is DFQATT, CDR2 SNEGSKA, per germline (reference sequence). This CDR3 is 14 amino acids long. CDR3 in DNA: TGCAGTGCTAGGGGGACTAGCGGGGGAGATACGCAGTATTTT. It translates to CSARGTSGGDTQYF.

The sample holds a few counts of this clonotype. Here the CDR3 DNA reads TGTGCCAGCAGCCAAGAGGCAGCTGCCTCACCCCTCCACTTT. This gives the protein CASSQEAAASPLHF. V gene TRBV3-1 combines with J gene TRBJ1-6, with D unclear. The CDR3 sequence is 14 residues long. The germline gives CDR1 LGHDT, CDR2 YNNKEL (reference sequence). Trimming left V 0 bases short and J 10 bases short, with 10 bases between.

With respect to this clonotype: A junction end diverges from the germline sequence, so it may reflect a read error. The V gene is TRBV4-3, the J gene TRBJ1-2; weak D call: TRBD1 (5 bases). CDR3 length equals 15 residues. Germline V lookup: CDR1 LGHNA, CDR2 YSLEER. DNA for the CDR3: TGCGCCAGCAGCCAAGATAGAAGTTGGGACTATGGCCACACCTTC. Its protein product is CASSQDRSWDYGHTF.

This clonotype was counted between two and nine times. The chain combines TRBV20-1 with TRBJ2-1, with a weak D call TRBD2 (5 bases). The CDR3 runs 13 residues. Deletions cut 2 bases from V and 8 bases from J, with 13 bases between. Germline V gene sequence: CDR1 DFQATT, CDR2 SNEGSKA (reference sequence). The CDR3 loop is CSARPGGEDEQFF. CDR3 nucleotides: TGCAGTGCTAGACCCGGAGGTGAGGATGAGCAGTTCTTC.

In this sample, this clonotype turned up many times. This chain joins TRBV7-2 and TRBJ1-3; the match to TRBD1 covers 7 bases. Unmatched junction bases numbered 10, after V lost 5 bases and J lost 0 bases. CDR1 is SGHTA, CDR2 FQGNSA, per germline. This CDR3 spans 17 amino acids. The CDR3 is CASSRDQGQFSGNTIYF. In DNA, the CDR3 is TGTGCCAGCAGCCGTGACCAGGGACAGTTCTCTGGAAACACCATATATTTT.

About this clonotype itself: It may be a read error: a sequence one base away is much more abundant. The chain links TRBV6-5 to TRBJ2-5; 9 bases are shared with TRBD2. CDR3 length: 15 amino acids. Germline CDR1 MNHEY, CDR2 SVGAGI. For the CDR3, the DNA is TGTGCCAGCAGTTACCAGCGGGGGGACCAAGAGACCCTGTACTTC. Amino acid sequence: CASSYQRGDQETLYF.

This chain connects TRBV28 to TRBJ1-5; tentative D call: TRBD1 (6 bases). Germline CDR1 MDHEN, CDR2 SYDVKM. The length of the CDR3 is 12 residues. Trimming removed 9 bases from V and 5 bases from J, with 11 bases in between. CDR3 residues: CASQGYHQPQHF. The CDR3 DNA is TGTGCCAGTCAGGGGTATCATCAGCCCCAGCATTTT.

Only a few counts were recorded for this clonotype. V and J are TRBV28 and TRBJ1-5; D is ambiguous. Looked up from germline, CDR1 is MDHEN and CDR2 is SYDVKM. CDR3 length: 15 amino acids. V was cut by 1 base and J by 6 bases, with 13 bases left in between. CDR3 amino acids: CASSLFKGMGQPQHF. CDR3 nucleotide sequence: TGTGCCAGCAGTTTATTTAAGGGAATGGGTCAGCCCCAGCATTTT.

The chain combines TRBV10-1 with TRBJ2-1; 7 nucleotides match TRBD2. J lost 0 bases, V lost 0 bases, and 8 bases had no gene match. This CDR3 has 18 amino acids. Germline V lookup: CDR1 WNHNN, CDR2 SYGVQD (reference sequence). The CDR3 sequence is CASSESGGGTSSYNEQFF. CDR3 bases: TGCGCCAGCAGTGAGTCGGGCGGGGGAACTAGCTCCTACAATGAGCAGTTCTTC.

At least ten counts were recorded for this clonotype. CDR3 sequence (DNA): TGTGCCAGCAGGGACAGGGATGTTGAGACCCAGTACTTC. Residues: CASRDRDVETQYF. The rearrangement links TRBV25-1 to TRBJ2-5; TRBD1 matches 8 bases. Germline loops: CDR1 MGHDK, CDR2 SYGVNS. The CDR3 length is 13 residues. V shed 6 bases and J 5 bases; nucleotides not matched to a gene: 5.

The rearrangement uses TRBV4-1 and TRBJ2-2; TRBD2 is a possible D gene (7 bases). The V end lost 4 bases, the J end lost 5 bases, and 17 bases lay between the germline ends. Germline loops: CDR1 MGHRA, CDR2 YSYEKL. This CDR3 is 16 amino acids long. The CDR3 spells CASSRKRDTHTGELFF. The CDR3 DNA reads TGCGCCAGCAGCCGAAAGCGGGACACCCATACCGGGGAGCTGTTTTTT.

This clonotype was recorded a few times. The chain carries TRBV2 and TRBJ1-2; tentatively, D is TRBD1 (5 bases). The CDR3 contains 15 residues. Trimming left V 2 bases short and J 5 bases short, with 15 bases between. Germline CDR1 and CDR2: SNHLY and FYNNEI. The CDR3 bases are TGTGCCAGCAGTGAATACTACGGGGCGGCGTATGGCTACACCTTC. This sequence encodes CASSEYYGAAYGYTF.

This clonotype has a handful of counts. The chain combines TRBV6-5 with TRBJ1-2; unclear D gene. CDR1 MNHEY and CDR2 SVGAGI come from the germline V gene. This CDR3 comprises 15 residues. The ends were cut back, 6 bases at V and 0 bases at J, with 14 bases in the middle. CDR3 loop: CASSPLQLSNYGYTF. The CDR3 DNA sequence: TGTGCCAGCAGCCCCCTCCAGCTATCTAACTATGGCTACACCTTC.

This clonotype was counted many times. The chain joins TRBV28 to TRBJ2-5, with D uncertain. Per the germline V gene, CDR1 is MDHEN and CDR2 is SYDVKM. V was clipped by 5 bases and J by 3 bases, with 16 bases between them. The CDR3 length is 15 residues. CDR3 region: CASSPRPITKETQYF. CDR3 nucleotides: TGTGCCAGCAGTCCTCGACCAATAACAAAAGAGACCCAGTACTTC.

This clonotype appeared a few times. V usage is TRBV12-3 or TRBV12-4 and J usage is TRBJ1-1; the D gene is possibly TRBD1 (6 bases). The germline V and J ends were trimmed by 7 bases and 0 bases, with 9 bases remaining between them. The CDR3 extends over 13 amino acids. The CDR3 is CASKGQLNTEAFF. CDR3 bases: TGTGCCAGCAAAGGACAGTTGAACACTGAAGCTTTCTTT.

There are many counts of this clonotype. V gene TRBV20-1 combines with J gene TRBJ2-1; D call uncertain. The length of the CDR3 is 11 residues. Germline lookup yields CDR1 DFQATT and CDR2 SNEGSKA (reference sequence). The V end was cut by 5 bases, the J end by 8 bases, with 10 bases between. The CDR3 nucleotides are TGCAGTGCTTTATTTTCACATGAGCAGTTCTTC. Residues: CSALFSHEQFF.

The chain combines TRBV3-1 with TRBJ1-4, with 7 nucleotides matching TRBD1. The CDR3 is 17 amino acids. Trimming took 4 bases from V and 7 from J; bases not matched to a gene: 15. Germline values: CDR1 LGHDT, CDR2 YNNKEL (reference sequence). The DNA of the CDR3 is TGTGCCAGCAGCCGAGGGGGCCTCGGGGCCCTAAGTGAAAAACTGTTTTTT. Translated, it gives CASSRGGLGALSEKLFF.

This clonotype was recorded a few times. This rearrangement joins TRBV27 to TRBJ2-6; D gene uncertain. V was pared by 2 bases and J by 0 bases, with 8 bases between. Germline-derived CDR1 and CDR2 are MNHEY and SMNVEV (reference sequence). There are 16 residues in the CDR3. CDR3: CASSLVLNSGANVLTF. In DNA form, the CDR3 reads TGTGCCAGCAGTTTAGTCTTGAACTCTGGGGCCAACGTCCTGACTTTC.

This clonotype was seen repeatedly, ten times or more. This chain joins TRBV28 and TRBJ1-5; D might be TRBD1 (5 bases). The CDR3 contains 15 residues. V was clipped by 1 base and J by 2 bases, with 9 bases between them. The germline gives CDR1 MDHEN, CDR2 SYDVKM. In nucleotides, the CDR3 is TGTGCCAGCAGTTTATCAGGGAGGGGCAATCAGCCCCAGCATTTT. It codes for CASSLSGRGNQPQHF.

This clonotype was detected a few times. The chain links TRBV12-5 to TRBJ1-5, with a weak D call TRBD1 (5 bases). CDR1 is LGHNT, CDR2 FRNRAP, per germline. The CDR3 is 13 amino acids. V was shortened by 3 bases and J by 5 bases, with 8 bases between the two germline ends. The CDR3 nucleotides are TGTGCTAGTGGTTTCGACAGTGATCAGCCCCAGCATTTT. Translating gives CASGFDSDQPQHF.

This clonotype was detected only a few times. The chain links TRBV2 to TRBJ1-5; D unresolved. Germline CDR1 and CDR2: SNHLY and FYNNEI. Trimming stripped 10 bases from V and 2 bases from J, with 15 bases between. The CDR3 has 14 amino acids. Here the CDR3 reads CAISEETGNQPQHF. CDR3 DNA sequence: TGTGCCATCTCCGAAGAGACGGGCAATCAGCCCCAGCATTTT.

Only a few counts were recorded for this clonotype. V and J are TRBV7-7 and TRBJ2-5, with D uncertain. V lost 3 bases and J 7 bases, leaving 12 bases between the germline ends. The germline CDR1 and CDR2 sequences are SSHAT and FNYEAQ (reference sequence). This CDR3 comprises 13 residues. DNA of the CDR3: TGTGCCAGCAGCTTCCTCCCCTCCAGGACCCAGTACTTC. This sequence encodes CASSFLPSRTQYF. Filled out from reference TRBV7-7 and TRBJ2-5, the complete variable domain reads GAGVSQSPRYKVTKRGQDVTLRCDPISSHATLYWYQQALGQGPEFLTYFNYEAQPDKSGLPSDRFSAERPEGSISTLTIQRTEQRDSAMYRCASSFLPSRTQYFGPGTRLLVL.